These T cell receptor beta chains were read from a single sample in a study of blood T cell repertoires in COVID-19. TCRdb keeps only in-frame clones here, not all; method: immunoSEQ multiplex PCR. The sample yields some 180,000 clones, about 90% seen once. Sequenced input: peripheral blood. These receptors originate from a man between 45 and 60 years old with acute or convalescent COVID-19. Each CDR3 is given with its conserved first and last residue. A D gene is named only where the DNA matches it firmly.

d_gene: .; v_gene: TRBV9; j_gene: TRBJ2-3; CDR3aa: CASRDSPGSDTQYF; CDR3nt: TGTGCCAGCAGGGACAGCCCCGGGTCAGATACGCAGTATTTT
d_gene: .; v_gene: TRBV4-3; j_gene: TRBJ1-2; CDR3aa: CASSQDLGQGSGYTF; CDR3nt: TGCGCCAGCAGCCAAGATCTTGGGCAGGGGAGTGGCTACACCTTC
d_gene: TRBD1; v_gene: TRBV15; j_gene: TRBJ2-5; CDR3aa: CATSRGDSQETQYF; CDR3nt: TGTGCCACCAGCAGAGGGGACAGCCAAGAGACCCAGTACTTC
d_gene: TRBD1; v_gene: TRBV30; j_gene: TRBJ1-6; CDR3aa: CAWSSGQGLDSPLHF; CDR3nt: TGTGCCTGGAGCTCGGGACAGGGTCTGGATTCACCCCTCCACTTT
d_gene: .; v_gene: TRBV3-1/TRBV3-2; j_gene: TRBJ2-7; CDR3aa: CASSQGLFYEQYF; CDR3nt: TGTGCCAGCAGCCAAGGACTATTCTACGAGCAGTACTTC
d_gene: TRBD1; v_gene: TRBV10-3; j_gene: TRBJ1-2; CDR3aa: CAISTGGPIYGYTF; CDR3nt: TGTGCCATCAGTACAGGGGGACCCATCTATGGCTACACCTTC
d_gene: TRBD1; v_gene: TRBV6-5; j_gene: TRBJ2-2; CDR3aa: CASSYRGRHTGELFF; CDR3nt: TGTGCCAGCAGCTACAGGGGGCGCCACACCGGGGAGCTGTTTTTT
d_gene: TRBD1; v_gene: TRBV6-5; j_gene: TRBJ1-2; CDR3aa: CASSYLDRRGGYTF; CDR3nt: TGTGCCAGCAGTTATCTGGACAGGCGTGGAGGCTACACCTTC
d_gene: TRBD2; v_gene: TRBV14; j_gene: TRBJ2-3; CDR3aa: CASSQVIGRAEDTQYF; CDR3nt: TGTGCCAGCAGCCAAGTAATCGGGAGGGCGGAGGATACGCAGTATTTT
d_gene: TRBD1; v_gene: TRBV5-1; j_gene: TRBJ2-2; CDR3aa: CASSPNPGTANTGELFF; CDR3nt: TGCGCCAGCAGTCCGAATCCCGGGACAGCGAACACCGGGGAGCTGTTTTTT
d_gene: TRBD1; v_gene: TRBV19; j_gene: TRBJ2-2; CDR3aa: CASSIGLQGRTGELFF; CDR3nt: TGTGCCAGTAGTATAGGTCTACAGGGGCGGACCGGGGAGCTGTTTTTT
d_gene: TRBD1; v_gene: TRBV27; j_gene: TRBJ1-2; CDR3aa: CASSMTGQGARTNGYTF; CDR3nt: TGTGCCAGCAGTATGACGGGACAGGGGGCTAGGACTAATGGCTACACCTTC
d_gene: TRBD1; v_gene: TRBV5-1; j_gene: TRBJ1-2; CDR3aa: CASSFGQGVGYGYTF; CDR3nt: TGCGCCAGCAGCTTCGGACAGGGGGTCGGCTATGGCTACACCTTC
d_gene: TRBD1; v_gene: TRBV28; j_gene: TRBJ2-1; CDR3aa: CASSLRDRGDNEQFF; CDR3nt: TGTGCCAGCAGTCTCCGGGACAGGGGCGACAATGAGCAGTTCTTC
d_gene: .; v_gene: TRBV4-1; j_gene: TRBJ1-6; CDR3aa: CASSQVIAPGVGSPLHF; CDR3nt: TGCGCCAGCAGCCAAGTTATTGCCCCCGGGGTGGGTTCACCCCTCCACTTT
d_gene: .; v_gene: TRBV6-5; j_gene: TRBJ2-5; CDR3aa: CASTKYLRGKETQYF; CDR3nt: TGTGCCAGCACAAAATATCTTCGGGGGAAAGAGACCCAGTACTTC